This is a list of T cell receptor beta chains from one sample in a study of blood T cell repertoires in COVID-19. Profiling relied on immunoSEQ multiplex PCR, and the TCRdb table lists in-frame clones only, not all of them. Altogether 100,000 or so clones are present, 55% to 75% being singletons, with the ten largest covering approximately 15%. Sequencing used peripheral blood. The receptors come from a woman of 80 years or more with acute or convalescent COVID-19. Both conserved end residues are part of each CDR3. Each record gives: V gene, CDR3 protein.

V: TRBV18; CDR3: CASSPLTGTGLGGYTF
V: TRBV20-1; CDR3: CSASLATGETQYF
V: TRBV6-2/TRBV6-3; CDR3: CASSDRGTEAFF
V: TRBV7-9; CDR3: CASSLSEIGGETQYF
V: TRBV19; CDR3: CASSTTGFTYEQYF
V: TRBV25-1; CDR3: CASSKRSEPGETQYF
V: TRBV27; CDR3: CASSPQGGVYGYTF
V: TRBV29-1; CDR3: CSVGRENTEAFF
V: TRBV10-3; CDR3: CAISERYTGIGYTF
V: TRBV7-9; CDR3: CASSQRTSGGADTQYF
V: TRBV28; CDR3: CASSRGTGVGEETQYF
V: TRBV28; CDR3: CASRGTGVSYEQYF
V: TRBV7-9; CDR3: CASSPNPGEGEGYGYTF
V: TRBV3-1/TRBV3-2; CDR3: CASSLSTLEQYF
V: TRBV27; CDR3: CASRPPRGQGDSLEQYF
V: TRBV24-1; CDR3: CATSDPPDRVLFEQYF
V: TRBV6-5; CDR3: CASSWGGDQPQHF
V: TRBV5-7; CDR3: CASSLVSGLVVNEQYF
V: TRBV2; CDR3: CASSDQIDYTEAFF
V: TRBV28; CDR3: CTRADYGYTF
V: TRBV20-1; CDR3: CSASPGEVEKLFF
V: TRBV7-6; CDR3: CASSPTALNEKLFF
V: TRBV19; CDR3: CASSITGARTGELFF
V: TRBV5-5; CDR3: CASSFTPGQGEEQYF
V: TRBV28; CDR3: CASGRRDREYGYTF
V: TRBV19; CDR3: CASTPGQGRNSPLHF
V: TRBV5-1; CDR3: CASSLGVRLAGVETQYF
V: TRBV5-1; CDR3: CASSLAKSAGAGFEQFF
V: TRBV19; CDR3: CASSMEGGTGELFF
V: TRBV7-9; CDR3: CASSFFGTGAHNYGYTF
V: TRBV3-1/TRBV3-2; CDR3: CASSPKRSGGQETQYF
V: TRBV6-5; CDR3: CASSYLRGGTEAFF
V: TRBV11-2; CDR3: CASSSGTGGNTIYF
V: TRBV5-1; CDR3: CASGPGQGYEKLFF
V: TRBV3-1/TRBV3-2; CDR3: CASSQFGDRGFYFSGNTIYF
V: TRBV4-3; CDR3: CASSQDPSGGQYNEQFF
V: TRBV27; CDR3: CASSLGWGSNYGYTF
V: TRBV19; CDR3: CASSHRDRVLYGYTF
V: TRBV19; CDR3: CASRPEGDYGYTF
V: TRBV4-3; CDR3: CASSHLYPLHTDTQYF
V: TRBV6-4; CDR3: CASSDLGQGAKFF